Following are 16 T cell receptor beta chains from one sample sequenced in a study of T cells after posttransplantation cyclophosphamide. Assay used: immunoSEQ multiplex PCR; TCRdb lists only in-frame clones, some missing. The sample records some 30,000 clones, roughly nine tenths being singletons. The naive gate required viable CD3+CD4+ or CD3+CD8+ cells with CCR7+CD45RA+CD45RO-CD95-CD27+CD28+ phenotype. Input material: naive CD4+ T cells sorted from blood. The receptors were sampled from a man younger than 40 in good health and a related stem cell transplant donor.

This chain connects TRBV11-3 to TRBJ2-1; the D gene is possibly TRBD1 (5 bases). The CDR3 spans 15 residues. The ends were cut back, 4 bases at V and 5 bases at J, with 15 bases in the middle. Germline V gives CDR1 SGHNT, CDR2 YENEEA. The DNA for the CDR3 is TGTGCCAGCAGCTCCCGCTGGCAGGGTGACAATGAGCAGTTCTTC. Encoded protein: CASSSRWQGDNEQFF.

CDR3 sequence (DNA): TGTGCCAGCAGACGAGGTATCAATCAGCCCCAGCATTTT. This gives the protein CASRRGINQPQHF. The chain recombines TRBV6-5 with TRBJ1-5; D remains unclear. Germline CDR1 reads MNHEY; CDR2 reads SVGAGI. Trimming cost V 6 bases and J 3 bases, with 9 bases left between them. This CDR3 spans 13 amino acids.

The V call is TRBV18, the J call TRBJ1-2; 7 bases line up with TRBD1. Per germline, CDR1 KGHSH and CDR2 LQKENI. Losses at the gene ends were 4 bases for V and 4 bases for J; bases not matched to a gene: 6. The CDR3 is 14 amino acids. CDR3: CASSLDRAGYGYTF. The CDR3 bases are TGTGCCAGCTCACTTGACAGGGCGGGCTATGGCTACACCTTC.

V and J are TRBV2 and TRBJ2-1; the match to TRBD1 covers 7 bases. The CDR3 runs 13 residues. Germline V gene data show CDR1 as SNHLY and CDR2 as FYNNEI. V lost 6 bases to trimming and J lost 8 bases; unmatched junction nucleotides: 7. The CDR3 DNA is TGTGCCAGCAGGGACAGGAAGATCGATGAGCAGTTCTTC. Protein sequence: CASRDRKIDEQFF.

The CDR3 spells CARSTTQGEVYNEQFF. In nucleotides, the CDR3 is TGTGCCAGAAGCACCACGCAGGGGGAGGTATACAATGAGCAGTTCTTC. The J gene is TRBJ2-1, the V gene TRBV5-3, with a tentative D call TRBD1 (7 bases). TRBV5-3 is reported as an ORF; its role is uncertain. Trimming took 4 bases from V and 4 from J, leaving 18 bases between them. The length of the CDR3 is 16 residues.

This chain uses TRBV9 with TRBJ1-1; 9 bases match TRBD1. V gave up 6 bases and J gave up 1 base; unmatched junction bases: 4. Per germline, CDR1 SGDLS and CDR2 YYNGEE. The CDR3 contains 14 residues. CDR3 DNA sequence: TGTGCCAGCACGAGGACAGGGGCGAACACTGAAGCTTTCTTT. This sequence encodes CASTRTGANTEAFF.

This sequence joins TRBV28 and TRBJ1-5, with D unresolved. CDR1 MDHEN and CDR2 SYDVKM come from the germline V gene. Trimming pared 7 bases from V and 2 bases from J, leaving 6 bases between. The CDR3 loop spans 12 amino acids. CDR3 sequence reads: CASNFGNQPQHF. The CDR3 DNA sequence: TGTGCCAGCAACTTTGGCAATCAGCCCCAGCATTTT.

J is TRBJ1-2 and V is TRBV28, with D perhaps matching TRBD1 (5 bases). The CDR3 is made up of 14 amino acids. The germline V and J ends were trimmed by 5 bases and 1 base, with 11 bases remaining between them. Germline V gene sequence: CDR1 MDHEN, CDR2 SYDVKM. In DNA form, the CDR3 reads TGTGCCAGCAGTGGGGGAGGGGTTAACTATGGCTACACCTTC. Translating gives CASSGGGVNYGYTF.

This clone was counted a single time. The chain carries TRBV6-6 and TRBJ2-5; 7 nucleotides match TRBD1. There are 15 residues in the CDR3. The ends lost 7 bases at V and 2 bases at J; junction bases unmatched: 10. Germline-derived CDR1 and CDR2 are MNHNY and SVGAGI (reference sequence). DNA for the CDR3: TGTGCCAGCAATAGACCGGGACAGATGCAAGAGACCCAGTACTTC. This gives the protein CASNRPGQMQETQYF.

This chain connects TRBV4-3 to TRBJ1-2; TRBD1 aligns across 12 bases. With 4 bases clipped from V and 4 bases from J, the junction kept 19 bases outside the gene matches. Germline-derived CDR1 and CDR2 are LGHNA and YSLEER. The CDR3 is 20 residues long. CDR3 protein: CASSPRATGQGAQGSYGYTF. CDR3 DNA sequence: TGCGCCAGCAGCCCTAGGGCCACGGGACAGGGGGCGCAGGGTAGCTATGGCTACACCTTC.

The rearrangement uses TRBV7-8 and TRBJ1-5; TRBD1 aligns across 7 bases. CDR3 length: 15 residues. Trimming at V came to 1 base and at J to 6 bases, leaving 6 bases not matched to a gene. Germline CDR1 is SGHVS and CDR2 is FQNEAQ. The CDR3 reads CASSLGGQSGQPQHF. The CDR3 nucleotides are TGTGCCAGCAGCTTAGGGGGACAGTCAGGTCAGCCCCAGCATTTT.

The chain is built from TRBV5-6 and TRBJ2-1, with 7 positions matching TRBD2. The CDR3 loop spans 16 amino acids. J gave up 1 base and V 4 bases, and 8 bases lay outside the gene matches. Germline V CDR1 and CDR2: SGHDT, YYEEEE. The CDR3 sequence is CASSTQLANSYNEQFF. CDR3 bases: TGTGCCAGCAGCACTCAACTAGCGAATTCCTACAATGAGCAGTTCTTC.

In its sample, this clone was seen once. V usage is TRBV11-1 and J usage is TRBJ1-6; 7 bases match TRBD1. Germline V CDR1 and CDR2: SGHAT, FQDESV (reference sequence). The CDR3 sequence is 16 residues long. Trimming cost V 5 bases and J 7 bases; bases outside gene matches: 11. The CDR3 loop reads CASSTSDRAGNSPLHF. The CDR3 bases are TGTGCCAGCAGCACCTCAGACAGGGCTGGAAATTCACCCCTCCACTTT.

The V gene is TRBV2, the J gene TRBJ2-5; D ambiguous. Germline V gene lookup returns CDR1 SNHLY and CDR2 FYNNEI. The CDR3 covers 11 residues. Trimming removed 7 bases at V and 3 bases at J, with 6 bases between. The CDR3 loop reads CASKSEETQYF. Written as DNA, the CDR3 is TGTGCCAGCAAATCAGAAGAGACCCAGTACTTC.

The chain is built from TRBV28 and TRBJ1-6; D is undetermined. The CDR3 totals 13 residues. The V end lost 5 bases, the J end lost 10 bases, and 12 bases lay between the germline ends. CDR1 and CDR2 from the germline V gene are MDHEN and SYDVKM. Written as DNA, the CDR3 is TGTGCCAGCAGTCCCCCCGGGTACTCACCCCTCCACTTT. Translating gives CASSPPGYSPLHF. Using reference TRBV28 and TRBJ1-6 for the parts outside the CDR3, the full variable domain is DVKVTQSSRYLVKRTGEKVFLECVQDMDHENMFWYRQDPGLGLRLIYFSYDVKMKEKGDIPEGYSVSREKKERFSLILESASTNQTSMYLCASSPPGYSPLHFGNGTRLTVT.

The CDR3 is CASSLDLGSYEQYF. The CDR3 DNA reads TGTGCCAGCAGCTTAGATCTCGGTTCCTACGAGCAGTACTTC. The V call is TRBV7-2, the J call TRBJ2-7; D not resolved. Germline CDR1 SGHTA, CDR2 FQGNSA. The CDR3 covers 14 residues. Deletions cut 1 base from V and 1 base from J, with 8 bases between.